This record looks at one TCR beta chain sequence and its context. The antigen is unknown. These data belong to a study of shared clonotypes between healthy human individuals. Clones were sequenced by immunoSEQ multiplex PCR, and TCRdb holds only the in-frame ones, with some missing. The top ten clones hold 0.13% to 0.15% of a sample with a few million clones, approximately 94% of them seen once. Study conclusions and caveats: With a few donors compared, about 5.2% of naive CD4 clonotypes were shared. Read depth was anticipated to influence clonotype sharing among donors.

A CD45RA+ naive subset and a CD45RA-negative memory subset were split from CD4+ cells. CDR1 and CDR2 from the germline V gene are SGHDN and FVKESK. The V gene lost 4 bases and the J gene lost 13 bases, with 17 bases spanning the gap. There are 13 residues in the CDR3. The chain has TRBV14 and TRBJ2-1, with D possibly matching TRBD1 (5 bases). The source is a man younger than 30 in good health. Material: naive CD4+ T cells sorted from blood. Noted subset: CD45RA+ positively selected. Here the CDR3 DNA reads TGTGCCAGCAGCCTTACGACAGATTCAACTCAGTTCTTC. Its protein product is CASSLTTDSTQFF.